Listed here is a single TCR beta chain. What it binds is not known. Every isolated RNA sample was fully reverse transcribed, so sequencing captured expressed TCRB transcripts. Naive, central memory and regulatory T cell samples yielded around 3.4 million reads on average. Profiled with immunoSEQ multiplex PCR; TCRdb holds only in-frame clones, not every one. The sample lists roughly 230,000 clones, more than 9% occurring once. This entry is derived from a study of beta chain features in type 1 diabetes. Overall study results and limits: Type 1 diabetes patients had TCRB CDR3s that were shorter (moderately but significantly so) in all four CD4+ subsets. Patients with type 1 diabetes carried fewer insertions and had more deletions at their VDJ junctions.

CDR1 and CDR2 (germline): SGHRS, YFSETQ. V was clipped by 3 bases and J by 5 bases, with 20 bases between them. This CDR3 spans 16 amino acids. Naive, central memory, regulatory and stem cell-like memory cells within the CD4+ compartment were sorted using CD45RO/CCR7/CD25/CD127/CD95/CD27. Input material: naive CD4+ T cells from blood. The V gene is TRBV5-1, the J gene TRBJ2-5, with a weak D call TRBD2 (8 bases). This TCR derives from a young woman in good health. The CDR3 nucleotides are TGCGCCAGCAGCTCTTCGGGGGGGACAGTACGGGAGACCCAGTACTTC. Translated, it gives CASSSSGGTVRETQYF.